This T cell receptor (beta chain) appears in the sequencing data of a study of shared T cell receptors in the human thymus. V was pared by 4 bases and J by 6 bases, with 13 bases of the junction left unmatched. The germline gives CDR1 PRHDT, CDR2 FYEKMQ (reference sequence). This CDR3 region has 16 residues. Libraries were prepared by immunoSEQ multiplex PCR; TCRdb keeps only in-frame clonotypes and omits some of them. This sample has about 540,000 clones; roughly 74% occur once, and the top ten carry more than 0.01%. These records were also assigned to another study, of human thymus T cells. That study reports: Resections were taken during corrective heart surgery, and the thymus tissue came from these. Thymic and blood repertoires appeared to carry a bias in their V and J gene usage. Unrelated people showed highly overlapping thymic repertoires, related research reported.

This receptor was obtained from a boy under two years old with a congenital heart defect. Sequenced input: thymocytes. The V gene is TRBV13, the J gene TRBJ2-3, with 7 positions matching TRBD1. In DNA form, the CDR3 reads TGTGCCAGCAGCTGGAGACAGGGTTTTAGACATGATACGCAGTATTTT. It translates to CASSWRQGFRHDTQYF.